The 18 T cell receptor beta chains below come from one sample, sequenced in a study of CD8 T cells in Susac syndrome. Reverse transcription of 0.5 to 1 ug RNA was carried out with random hexamers. Each CDR3 protein is one row after TCRdb ran MiXCR on the immunoSEQ multiplex PCR reads. The top ten clones hold roughly 0.5% of a sample with some 77,000 distinct CDR3 sequences, 85% to 95% of them seen once. The material sequenced was CD4+ T cells from PBMCs. These receptors came from a human donor with Susac syndrome.

The genes are TRBV5-6 and TRBJ2-7; tentatively, D is TRBD1 (5 bases). Trimming shortened V by 1 base and J by 2 bases, and 10 bases separated the two germline ends. The CDR3 totals 14 residues. Looked up from germline, CDR1 is SGHDT and CDR2 is YYEEEE. The CDR3 loop is CASSLRRAPYEQYF. CDR3 bases: TGTGCCAGCAGCTTGCGCAGGGCCCCCTACGAGCAGTACTTC.

The genes are TRBV30 and TRBJ1-1; D is uncertain. The CDR3 extends over 15 amino acids. The germline CDR1 and CDR2 sequences are GTSNPN and SVGIG (reference sequence). Trimming left V 2 bases short and J 0 bases short, with 13 bases between. CDR3 amino acids: CAWSPPQLMNTEAFF. The CDR3 DNA reads TGTGCCTGGAGTCCCCCACAGTTGATGAACACTGAAGCTTTCTTT.

This chain joins TRBV20-1 and TRBJ1-5, with TRBD1 identical over 7 bases. Trimming at V came to 6 bases and at J to 4 bases, leaving 9 bases not matched to a gene. The CDR3 is made up of 14 amino acids. Germline CDR1 DFQATT, CDR2 SNEGSKA (reference sequence). CDR3 sequence (DNA): TGCAGTGCGCGAGCCCCGACAGGGAATCAGCCCCAGCATTTT. This translates into CSARAPTGNQPQHF.

In this sample, this clonotype turned up a few times. This rearrangement joins TRBV2 to TRBJ2-7; D gene ambiguous. Germline values: CDR1 SNHLY, CDR2 FYNNEI. There are 11 residues in the CDR3. V lost 4 bases, J lost 8 bases, and 9 bases lay in between. CDR3 DNA: TGTGCCAGCAGTGGGGCCAAGAAGCAGTACTTC. As protein: CASSGAKKQYF.

The rearrangement uses TRBV20-1 and TRBJ2-5; the D gene is possibly TRBD2 (5 bases). Germline assignment: CDR1 DFQATT and CDR2 SNEGSKA (reference sequence). The CDR3 is 13 residues long. V gave up 1 base and J gave up 5 bases, with 11 bases separating them. CDR3 in DNA: TGCAGTGCTAGAGGAGGCGGGTGGGAGACCCAGTACTTC. Translation: CSARGGGWETQYF.

The chain links TRBV9 to TRBJ2-2; the match to TRBD2 covers 12 bases. CDR3 size: 18 residues. The V and J ends lost 0 bases and 4 bases, in that order; junction bases with no gene match: 7. Germline V gene sequence: CDR1 SGDLS, CDR2 YYNGEE. CDR3 bases: TGTGCCAGCAGCGTAGGGCTAGCGGGGGGGCCGAGCACCGGGGAGCTGTTTTTT. Translating it yields CASSVGLAGGPSTGELFF.

The chain employs TRBV12-3 or TRBV12-4 and TRBJ1-1, with TRBD1 matching 7 bases. The CDR3 loop spans 14 amino acids. The J segment lost 11 bases and the V segment lost 7 bases, leaving 16 bases of the junction unmatched. Here the CDR3 DNA reads TGTGCCAGCAACCTAGGGGGCTCGCGAGGAGCTGCTTTCTTT. Translation: CASNLGGSRGAAFF.

V is TRBV3-1 and J is TRBJ2-1; 9 bases are shared with TRBD2. From germline, CDR1 is LGHDT and CDR2 YNNKEL (reference sequence). V shed 3 bases and J 7 bases; nucleotides not matched to a gene: 4. CDR3 length: 14 amino acids. The CDR3 spells CASSHRTSENEQFF. CDR3 in DNA: TGTGCCAGCAGCCACCGGACTAGCGAGAATGAGCAGTTCTTC.

The chain is built from TRBV7-2 and TRBJ2-7, with D perhaps matching TRBD2 (6 bases). The CDR3 consists of 15 residues. Trimming cost V 1 base and J 0 bases, with 10 bases left between them. Germline V gene lookup returns CDR1 SGHTA and CDR2 FQGNSA. The CDR3 loop reads CASSLGGGFSYEQYF. The CDR3 region has the DNA TGTGCCAGCAGCTTAGGTGGGGGGTTCTCCTACGAGCAGTACTTC.

The chain carries TRBV5-1 and TRBJ2-2; D perhaps matches TRBD2 (6 bases). The V gene lost 0 bases and the J gene lost 4 bases, with 10 bases spanning the gap. From germline, CDR1 is SGHRS and CDR2 YFSETQ. This CDR3 is built from 15 residues. CDR3 nucleotide sequence: TGCGCCAGCAGCTTGGTAGCGGAGGTCACCGGGGAGCTGTTTTTT. Its protein is CASSLVAEVTGELFF.

This clonotype was observed a single time. The chain recombines TRBV12-3 or TRBV12-4 with TRBJ2-1; TRBD2 agrees at 9 bases. V trimming: 5 bases; J trimming: 5 bases; junction bases outside the gene matches: 10. The CDR3 runs to 16 residues. CDR3 in amino acids: CASSTKGREGDNEQFF. The CDR3 nucleotides read TGTGCCAGCAGTACCAAAGGGCGGGAGGGGGACAATGAGCAGTTCTTC.

The genes are TRBV14 and TRBJ2-7; 7 bases map to TRBD1. Germline CDR1 SGHDN, CDR2 FVKESK. J lost 2 bases, V lost 0 bases, and 4 bases had no gene match. The CDR3 has 15 amino acids. The DNA for the CDR3 is TGTGCCAGCAGCCAAGAGACAGGGTTGCCCTACGAGCAGTACTTC. Its translation is CASSQETGLPYEQYF.

This chain joins TRBV24-1 and TRBJ2-2; TRBD2 agrees at 12 bases. The CDR3 has 18 residues. The V and J ends lost 4 bases and 3 bases, in that order; junction bases with no gene match: 8. Germline V CDR1 and CDR2: KGHDR, SFDVKD. The CDR3 reads CATSDPLAGGPDTGELFF. The DNA for the CDR3 is TGTGCCACCAGTGACCCCCTAGCGGGAGGGCCGGACACCGGGGAGCTGTTTTTT.

This chain uses TRBV29-1 with TRBJ2-3, with D possibly TRBD1 on 5 matching bases. The V end lost 7 bases, the J end lost 4 bases, and 12 bases lay between the germline ends. Germline V CDR1 and CDR2: SQVTM, ANQGSEA. This CDR3 is built from 12 residues. CDR3 amino acids: CSAHRGSDTQYF. The CDR3 coding sequence is TGCAGCGCCCATAGGGGCTCAGATACGCAGTATTTT.

The genes are TRBV14 and TRBJ2-7; no reliable D call. This CDR3 contains 13 residues. Germline loops: CDR1 SGHDN, CDR2 FVKESK. Trimming removed 0 bases at V and 3 bases at J, with 6 bases between. DNA of the CDR3: TGTGCCAGCAGCCAAGATTGGGTCTACGAGCAGTACTTC. It specifies CASSQDWVYEQYF. Full variable domain (outside the CDR3, taken from reference TRBV14 and TRBJ2-7): EAGVTQFPSHSVIEKGQTVTLRCDPISGHDNLYWYRRVMGKEIKFLLHFVKESKQDESGMPNNRFLAERTGGTYSTLKVQPAELEDSGVYFCASSQDWVYEQYFGPGTRLTVT.

The genes are TRBV2 and TRBJ1-2; D gene uncertain. The CDR3 totals 13 residues. Trimming left V 10 bases short and J 0 bases short, with 12 bases between. Looked up from germline, CDR1 is SNHLY and CDR2 is FYNNEI. The CDR3 DNA sequence: TGTGCCACTGCCGCAGAGGCTAACTATGGCTACACCTTC. Its translation: CATAAEANYGYTF.

The chain joins TRBV29-1 to TRBJ2-3, with D possibly matching TRBD2 (7 bases). Per germline, CDR1 SQVTM and CDR2 ANQGSEA. The CDR3 consists of 17 residues. Trimming removed 6 bases from V and 1 base from J, with 23 bases in between. The CDR3 reads CSVRGGDSSGGTDTQYF. The CDR3 DNA is TGCAGCGTCCGAGGGGGGGATTCTAGCGGTGGCACAGATACGCAGTATTTT.

The chain recombines TRBV7-9 with TRBJ1-3; D gene unclear. Trimming removed 1 base from V and 2 bases from J, with 9 bases in between. Germline lookup yields CDR1 SEHNR and CDR2 FQNEAQ (reference sequence). The CDR3 runs 15 residues. The CDR3 DNA reads as TGTGCCAGCAGCTTAGACAGCTCCGCTGGAAACACCATATATTTT. Translated, it gives CASSLDSSAGNTIYF.